This T cell receptor beta chain was identified in a study of blood T cell repertoires in COVID-19. Study at large: Donors in the United States, Italy and Spain gave samples during acute or convalescent COVID-19. The cDNA or gDNA used as material had been derived from T cells, B-cell-depleted T cells, or PBMCs.

This CDR3 region has 15 residues. Trimming took 2 bases from V and 2 from J, leaving 13 bases between them. Profiled with immunoSEQ multiplex PCR; TCRdb holds only in-frame clones, not every one. The table has roughly 330,000 clones, 88% seen once. The genes are TRBV23-1 and TRBJ2-7, with D perhaps matching TRBD1 (5 bases). TRBV23-1 belongs to the ORF category, with a function that is uncertain. This sequence was found in a man aged 30-40 years who had recovered from COVID-19. The sequencing sample was made of PBMCs or T cells enriched from blood (not recorded which). CDR3 region: CASSQPGQRPYEQYF. DNA for the CDR3: TGCGCCAGCAGTCAACCAGGGCAACGGCCCTACGAGCAGTACTTC.